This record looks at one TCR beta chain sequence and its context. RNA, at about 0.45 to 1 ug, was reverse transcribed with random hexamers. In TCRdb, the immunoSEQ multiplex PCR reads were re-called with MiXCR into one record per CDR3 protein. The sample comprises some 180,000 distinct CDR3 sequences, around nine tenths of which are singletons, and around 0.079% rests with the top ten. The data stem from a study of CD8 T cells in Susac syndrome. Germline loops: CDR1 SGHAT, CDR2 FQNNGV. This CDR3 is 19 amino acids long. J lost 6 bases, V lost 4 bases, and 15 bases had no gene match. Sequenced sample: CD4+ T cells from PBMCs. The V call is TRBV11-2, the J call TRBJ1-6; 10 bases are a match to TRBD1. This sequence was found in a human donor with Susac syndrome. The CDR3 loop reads CASSSPDRDRGLPNSPLHF. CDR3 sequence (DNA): TGTGCCAGCAGCTCCCCCGATCGGGACAGGGGCTTACCTAATTCACCCCTCCACTTT.